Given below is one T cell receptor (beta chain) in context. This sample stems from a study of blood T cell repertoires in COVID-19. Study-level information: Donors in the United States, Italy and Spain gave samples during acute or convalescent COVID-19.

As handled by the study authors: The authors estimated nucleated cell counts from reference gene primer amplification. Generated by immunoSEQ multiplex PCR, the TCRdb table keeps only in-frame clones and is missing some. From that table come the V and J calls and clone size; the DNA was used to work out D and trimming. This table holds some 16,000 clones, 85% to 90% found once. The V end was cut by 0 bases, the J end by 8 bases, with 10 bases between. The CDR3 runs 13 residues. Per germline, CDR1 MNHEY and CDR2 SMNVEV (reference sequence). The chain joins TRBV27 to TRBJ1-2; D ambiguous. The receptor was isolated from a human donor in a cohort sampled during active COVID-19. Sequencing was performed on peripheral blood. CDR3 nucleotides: TGTGCCAGCAGTTTATCGAGGGCTGGAGGCTACACCTTC. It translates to CASSLSRAGGYTF.